Listed below are T cell receptor beta chains from one sample, sequenced in a study of vaccination and CD4 T cells after COVID-19. TCRdb re-called the PCR reads with MiXCR, one entry per CDR3 protein. The repertoire holds 10,000 or so distinct CDR3 sequences, with 73% as singletons. Which antigens these TCRs recognize remains unknown. Sample: CD4+ T cells from blood, cultured in vitro. Source of these receptors: a human donor who had recovered from COVID-19. CDR3s include the opening cysteine and the closing phenylalanine or tryptophan. Fields, in order: V gene, J gene, CDR3 protein.

>TRBV6-2/TRBV6-3|TRBJ2-5
CASSFGGRAGETQYF
>TRBV20-1|TRBJ2-7
CSATQGADEQYF
>TRBV6-1|TRBJ2-5
CASYRGRQETQYF
>TRBV7-2|TRBJ1-5
CASSIGQGAGQPQHF
>TRBV7-9|TRBJ1-1
CASSDRSGGSTEAFF
>TRBV28|TRBJ2-2
CASSLSTWWDRLGGELFF
>TRBV6-5|TRBJ2-5
CASSYGSGWGETQYF
>TRBV6-2/TRBV6-3|TRBJ2-7
CASSYAGYGEQYF
>TRBV27|TRBJ1-1
CASNRRGNTEAFF
>TRBV5-1|TRBJ1-2
CASSPGTEKRGYTF
>TRBV21-1|TRBJ2-3
CASSADRDPPADTQYF
>TRBV24-1|TRBJ2-1
CATSDTMGNEQFF
>TRBV20-1|TRBJ1-2
CSARDWDRGLYGYTF
>TRBV24-1|TRBJ1-5
CATSDPRQGASNQPQHF
>TRBV11-1|TRBJ1-6
CASSFRPTAPGSPLHF
>TRBV20-1|TRBJ2-3
CSATIISGTNTDTQYF
>TRBV7-6|TRBJ2-2
CASSSSVNTGELFF
>TRBV7-8|TRBJ2-2
CASNLQTSGRFGELFF
>TRBV10-3|TRBJ2-1
CAIGKTSGRVGNEQFF
>TRBV20-1|TRBJ1-2
CSASDQLRGRDGYTF
>TRBV6-1|TRBJ2-7
CASSEAQQGEQYF
>TRBV28|TRBJ1-2
CASRPSGATSNYGYTF
>TRBV6-4|TRBJ1-5
CASSDFGGGPQHF
>TRBV30|TRBJ1-3
CAYRDTGNTIYF
>TRBV28|TRBJ2-3
CASLYSGRAATQYF
>TRBV20-1|TRBJ1-5
CSARRGSGAEQPQHF
>TRBV27|TRBJ1-2
CASRSGGLYGYTF
>TRBV20-1|TRBJ2-3
CSAAGGAADTQYF
>TRBV7-2|TRBJ2-5
CASSLGPRMETQYF
>TRBV30|TRBJ1-2
CAWRQTGGSHGYTF
>TRBV10-3|TRBJ1-5
CAISAGDRGLSQPQHF
>TRBV18|TRBJ2-7
CASSPGTGGLEQYF
>TRBV20-1|TRBJ1-6
CSASRAGGNSPLHF
>TRBV27|TRBJ2-5
CASSSRPQETQYF
>TRBV6-1|TRBJ1-2
CASIPAGQTNYGYTF
>TRBV7-2|TRBJ1-2
CASSARQGAGRGYTF
>TRBV6-1|TRBJ2-2
CASYYLAGVAGELFF
>TRBV6-1|TRBJ2-1
CASTSLREYEQFF
>TRBV12-3/TRBV12-4|TRBJ1-1
CASSLGRLSEAFF
>TRBV7-2|TRBJ1-2
CASSLKQGGYGYTF
>TRBV5-1|TRBJ1-2
CASSLGGSYGYTF
>TRBV27|TRBJ1-1
CASRRGFTEAFF
>TRBV6-2/TRBV6-3|TRBJ2-7
CASSPPTGLYGEQYF
>TRBV11-1|TRBJ1-5
CASSLDGQLNQPQHF
>TRBV2|TRBJ2-1
CASARDSGYNEQFF
>TRBV7-8|TRBJ2-7
CASSDIRGADEQYF
>TRBV25-1|TRBJ2-3
CASSVLLSTDTQYF